The 28 T cell receptor beta chains below all came from one sample that was sequenced in a study of T cells in Graves' hyperthyroidism and ophthalmopathy. It was RNA transcripts that yielded the amplified TCR beta CDR3 regions. A first-round RT-PCR of the TCR CDR3 used the HTBI primer set. TCRdb re-called the multiplex PCR reads with MiXCR, one entry per CDR3 protein. Here the sample spans roughly 240,000 distinct CDR3 sequences, 15% to 20% being singletons. Sequencing input: blood. All receptors derive from a young woman with Graves' ophthalmopathy.

The rearrangement joins TRBV9 to TRBJ2-7; D assignment may be TRBD1 or TRBD2 (5 bases each). Germline V gives CDR1 SGDLS, CDR2 YYNGEE. Trimming cost V 4 bases and J 0 bases, with 23 bases left between them. CDR3 length equals 18 residues. DNA for the CDR3: TGTGCCAGCAGCTTAGGGGACCAAGATAGGGCAGACTCCTACGAGCAGTACTTC. Residues: CASSLGDQDRADSYEQYF.

The table lists this clonotype with a count of one. J is TRBJ1-2 and V is TRBV7-2; D is possibly TRBD1 (5 bases). CDR1 SGHTA and CDR2 FQGNSA come from the germline V gene. The CDR3 runs 15 residues. Trimming removed 1 base from V and 4 bases from J, with 13 bases in between. DNA for the CDR3: TGTGCCAGCAGCTTAGTTCCGGGGCTCGCCTATGGCTACACCTTC. Translation: CASSLVPGLAYGYTF.

This clonotype was seen repeatedly, ten times or more. The V gene is TRBV18, the J gene TRBJ2-2; 13 bases match TRBD2. This CDR3 comprises 16 residues. CDR1 is KGHSH and CDR2 is LQKENI in the germline V gene. After removal of 3 bases from V and 5 bases from J, the junction contained 3 bases not matched to a gene. Here the CDR3 DNA reads TGTGCCAGCTCACCCCGGACTAGCGGGAGAACCGGGGAGCTGTTTTTT. Translation: CASSPRTSGRTGELFF.

This clonotype showed up many times. The chain employs TRBV28 and TRBJ1-6; 10 positions match TRBD1. The CDR3 runs to 15 residues. The germline CDR1 and CDR2 sequences are MDHEN and SYDVKM. After removal of 6 bases from V and 9 bases from J, the junction contained 8 bases not matched to a gene. The CDR3 reads CASRAPGTGVSPLHF. The CDR3 region has the DNA TGTGCCAGCAGGGCCCCCGGGACAGGGGTTTCACCCCTCCACTTT.

This clonotype showed up many times. The chain combines TRBV5-1 with TRBJ2-7; the D gene is possibly TRBD1 (6 bases). Deletions cut 2 bases from V and 1 base from J, with 13 bases between. Germline CDR1 SGHRS, CDR2 YFSETQ. The CDR3 length is 15 residues. CDR3 loop: CASSLDADRSYEQYF. CDR3 in DNA: TGCGCCAGCAGCTTAGACGCGGACAGATCCTACGAGCAGTACTTC.

This clonotype was recorded at least ten times. The chain carries TRBV30 and TRBJ1-2, with 10 bases aligning to TRBD1. V trimming: 1 base; J trimming: 4 bases; junction bases outside the gene matches: 6. The CDR3 loop spans 15 amino acids. Germline loops: CDR1 GTSNPN, CDR2 SVGIG (reference sequence). The DNA for the CDR3 is TGTGCCTGGAGTGCCCTGGGACAGGGGCCCTATGGCTACACCTTC. It is translated as CAWSALGQGPYGYTF.

This clonotype was found a few times. This chain connects TRBV24-1 to TRBJ2-2; D assignment may be TRBD1 or TRBD2 (6 bases each). This CDR3 is 15 amino acids long. V lost 1 base, J lost 7 bases, and 12 bases lay in between. Germline values: CDR1 KGHDR, CDR2 SFDVKD. CDR3 in amino acids: CATSDLQGLGGELFF. The CDR3 bases are TGTGCCACCAGTGATTTACAGGGACTGGGCGGGGAGCTGTTTTTT.

Comments on this clonotype: A read error may explain this, as a much larger clone is one base away. The chain has TRBV6-1 and TRBJ1-4; D not certain. Per the germline V gene, CDR1 is MNHNS and CDR2 is SASEGT. This CDR3 comprises 16 residues. V lost 3 bases and J 1 base, leaving 12 bases between the germline ends. CDR3 nucleotide sequence: TGTGCCAGCAGTGAGTTGACATTGGTAACTAATGAAAAACTGTTTTTT. As protein: CASSELTLVTNEKLFF.

At least ten counts were recorded for this clonotype. This chain links TRBV20-1 with TRBJ2-5; 9 bases match TRBD1. Germline V gene data show CDR1 as DFQATT and CDR2 as SNEGSKA (reference sequence). The CDR3 runs to 16 residues. J lost 2 bases, V lost 6 bases, and 13 bases had no gene match. The DNA of the CDR3 is TGCAGTGCGGGCGGCGGGGACAGGGATCTTCAAGAGACCCAGTACTTC. This sequence encodes CSAGGGDRDLQETQYF.

This clonotype was seen many times. The V and J genes are TRBV20-1 and TRBJ2-2, with 12 nucleotides matching TRBD2. The CDR3 is 17 residues long. Germline V lookup: CDR1 DFQATT, CDR2 SNEGSKA (reference sequence). V was clipped by 3 bases and J by 4 bases; unmatched bases: 9. The CDR3 sequence is CSASYLAGGPSTGELFF. The CDR3 DNA sequence: TGCAGTGCTAGTTATCTAGCGGGAGGGCCCAGCACCGGGGAGCTGTTTTTT.

This clonotype was recorded at least ten times. The gene calls are TRBV5-5 and TRBJ1-1; unclear D gene. The CDR3 extends over 14 amino acids. Trimming shortened V by 1 base and J by 2 bases, and 9 bases separated the two germline ends. The germline V gene has CDR1 SGHKS and CDR2 YYEKEE (reference sequence). The CDR3 is CASSLRADNTEAFF. In DNA, the CDR3 is TGTGCCAGCAGCTTGAGGGCAGATAACACTGAAGCTTTCTTT. The variable domain in full, with the rest retrieved from reference TRBV5-5 and TRBJ1-1, is DAGVTQSPTHLIKTRGQQVTLRCSPISGHKSVSWYQQVLGQGPQFIFQYYEKEERGRGNFPDRFSARQFPNYSSELNVNALLLGDSALYLCASSLRADNTEAFFGQGTRLTVV.

This clonotype appeared many times. This chain connects TRBV7-3 to TRBJ2-3; D gene unclear. Trimming left V 0 bases short and J 0 bases short, with 7 bases between. This CDR3 contains 15 residues. CDR1 and CDR2 (germline): SGHTA, FQGTGA. The CDR3 DNA reads TGTGCCAGCAGCTTAACGGACGGTAGCACAGATACGCAGTATTTT. This codes for CASSLTDGSTDTQYF.

This clonotype was found many times. The chain combines TRBV28 with TRBJ2-1, with D possibly being TRBD1 or TRBD2 (5 bases each). Trimming took off 3 bases at V and 4 bases at J, with 31 bases between the two ends. The CDR3 consists of 21 residues. The germline CDR1 and CDR2 sequences are MDHEN and SYDVKM. The CDR3 here is CASSFPPRHAGRVGTYNEQFF. In DNA, the CDR3 is TGTGCCAGCAGTTTTCCACCGCGCCATGCGGGCAGGGTGGGTACGTACAATGAGCAGTTCTTC.

This clonotype was seen repeatedly, ten times or more. The gene calls are TRBV2 and TRBJ1-2, with D unclear. This CDR3 is built from 16 residues. Germline V CDR1 and CDR2: SNHLY, FYNNEI. Trimming stripped 6 bases from V and 2 bases from J, with 19 bases between. As DNA, the CDR3 is TGTGCCAGCAGCCCATCCCGGGTCCTCTCAAACTATGGCTACACCTTC. Its translation is CASSPSRVLSNYGYTF.

The table lists this clonotype with many counts. This chain connects TRBV12-3 or TRBV12-4 to TRBJ1-2; possibly TRBD1 for D (6 bases). V lost 5 bases to trimming and J lost 3 bases, with 19 bases between them. The CDR3 is 16 residues long. The CDR3 is CASSPGRQERDYGYTF. Written as DNA, the CDR3 is TGTGCCAGCAGTCCTGGCCGACAGGAGCGGGACTATGGCTACACCTTC.

Ten or more counts support this clonotype. This chain links TRBV4-3 with TRBJ2-7; 11 bases are shared with TRBD1. Germline-derived CDR1 and CDR2 are LGHNA and YSLEER. Trimming cost V 0 bases and J 6 bases; bases outside gene matches: 4. CDR3 length equals 15 residues. The DNA of the CDR3 is TGCGCCAGCAGCCAAGACGGGACAGGGGGACGCGAGCAGTACTTC. Amino acids: CASSQDGTGGREQYF.

Ten or more counts support this clonotype. The chain carries TRBV19 and TRBJ2-3; TRBD2 matches at 12 bases. This CDR3 is 16 amino acids long. The germline V gene encodes CDR1 LNHDA and CDR2 SQIVND (reference sequence). The V and J ends lost 4 bases and 2 bases, in that order; junction bases with no gene match: 4. As DNA, the CDR3 is TGTGCCAGTAGTAATGGACTAGCGGGGCTCACAGATACGCAGTATTTT. It specifies CASSNGLAGLTDTQYF. Supplemented by reference TRBV19 and TRBJ2-3, the full variable domain reads DGGITQSPKYLFRKEGQNVTLSCEQNLNHDAMYWYRQDPGQGLRLIYYSQIVNDFQKGDIAEGYSVSREKKESFPLTVTSAQKNPTAFYLCASSNGLAGLTDTQYFGPGTRLTVL.

This clonotype came up many times. This chain connects TRBV6-5 to TRBJ2-7, with D tentatively TRBD1 or TRBD2 (5 bases each). The CDR3 loop spans 15 amino acids. Germline lookup yields CDR1 MNHEY and CDR2 SVGAGI. Trimming cost V 1 base and J 0 bases, with 10 bases left between them. The CDR3 loop is CASSYLWGSSYEQYF. CDR3 DNA sequence: TGTGCCAGCAGTTACTTGTGGGGGAGCTCCTACGAGCAGTACTTC.

This clonotype came up many times. CDR3 protein: CASSQAGLDETQYF. The DNA of the CDR3 is TGTGCCAGCAGCCAAGCGGGCCTGGACGAGACCCAGTACTTC. This chain links TRBV3-1 with TRBJ2-5; D call uncertain. The CDR3 length is 14 residues. Germline CDR1 is LGHDT and CDR2 is YNNKEL (reference sequence). The V and J ends lost 1 base and 5 bases respectively, with 11 bases between them.

This clonotype has a count of ten or more. The gene calls are TRBV3-1 and TRBJ2-3, with 11 positions matching TRBD1. The ends lost 4 bases at V and 4 bases at J; junction bases unmatched: 10. This CDR3 region has 17 residues. Germline V gene lookup returns CDR1 LGHDT and CDR2 YNNKEL (reference sequence). CDR3 sequence reads: CASSLTLPGQGADTQYF. The CDR3 coding sequence is TGTGCCAGCAGCCTTACTCTCCCGGGACAGGGGGCAGATACGCAGTATTTT.

This clonotype was seen at least ten times. The rearrangement links TRBV19 to TRBJ1-5, with a tentative D call TRBD1 (6 bases). Deletions cut 7 bases from V and 13 bases from J, with 14 bases between. Germline CDR1 and CDR2: LNHDA and SQIVND (reference sequence). The CDR3 is 11 amino acids. The CDR3 spells CASTLRGKQHF. CDR3 nucleotides: TGTGCCAGTACCCTGAGGGGGAAGCAGCATTTT.

This clonotype has ten or more counts. The J gene is TRBJ2-7, the V gene TRBV6-1; 7 bases are shared with TRBD1. Germline trimming cut 5 bases from V and 2 bases from J; bases unmatched to any gene: 6. CDR3 size: 14 residues. Germline CDR1 and CDR2: MNHNS and SASEGT. The CDR3 nucleotides read TGTGCCAGCAGTAAGGGACAGATGGCCTACGAGCAGTACTTC. Protein: CASSKGQMAYEQYF.

Details on this clonotype: It may be a read error: a sequence one base away is much more abundant. The gene calls are TRBV14 and TRBJ2-5, with TRBD1 matching 12 bases. The last part of the DNA fits TRBJ2-1 better; the J call may be wrong. The CDR3 contains 16 residues. From germline, CDR1 is SGHDN and CDR2 FVKESK. CDR3 residues: CASSPRDRGLKETQFF. The CDR3, as DNA: TGTGCCAGCAGCCCTCGGGACAGGGGGCTAAAAGAGACCCAGTTCTTC.

This clonotype has only a few counts. This chain joins TRBV19 and TRBJ2-3, with 7 nucleotides matching TRBD2. CDR3 length: 17 amino acids. V lost 3 bases to trimming and J lost 3 bases; unmatched junction nucleotides: 12. The germline V gene has CDR1 LNHDA and CDR2 SQIVND (reference sequence). CDR3: CASSILFGGGGTDTQYF. The CDR3 region has the DNA TGTGCCAGTAGTATTTTGTTCGGCGGGGGAGGGACAGATACGCAGTATTTT.

The table lists this clonotype with many counts. The chain has TRBV29-1 and TRBJ1-1; no firm D call. V lost 3 bases, J lost 7 bases, and 15 bases lay in between. This CDR3 is built from 13 residues. Germline V gene sequence: CDR1 SQVTM, CDR2 ANQGSEA. The CDR3 spells CSVENGRAGEAFF. The CDR3, as DNA: TGCAGCGTTGAGAACGGGAGGGCGGGTGAAGCTTTCTTT. Supplemented by reference TRBV29-1 and TRBJ1-1, the full variable domain reads SAVISQKPSRDICQRGTSLTIQCQVDSQVTMMFWYRQQPGQSLTLIATANQGSEATYESGFVIDKFPISRPNLTFSTLTVSNMSPEDSSIYLCSVENGRAGEAFFGQGTRLTVV.

About this clonotype itself: A much larger clone lies one base from this, so it may be a read error. This chain joins TRBV28 and TRBJ2-5, with D unresolved. This CDR3 is built from 14 residues. Germline-derived CDR1 and CDR2 are MDHEN and SYDVKM. CDR3 DNA: TGTGCCAGCAGTGTCACACCGTACCAAGAGACCCAGCACTTC. Protein sequence: CASSVTPYQETQHF.

About this clonotype itself: A much larger clone is a single base away; this may be a read error. The chain combines TRBV3-1 with TRBJ2-7, with 11 nucleotides matching TRBD2. This CDR3 has 14 residues. The germline CDR1 and CDR2 sequences are LGHDT and YNNKEL (reference sequence). The CDR3 reads CAGSQLAGVSEQYF. CDR3 DNA: TGTGCCGGCAGCCAACTAGCGGGGGTCAGCGAGCAGTACTTC.

At least ten counts were recorded for this clonotype. The chain combines TRBV20-1 with TRBJ2-5, with D perhaps matching TRBD1 or TRBD2 (5 bases each). There are 13 residues in the CDR3. From germline, CDR1 is DFQATT and CDR2 SNEGSKA (reference sequence). V dropped 0 bases and J dropped 4 bases, with 9 bases sitting between them. CDR3 residues: CSARDPGGETQYF. CDR3 in DNA: TGCAGTGCTAGAGATCCTGGGGGAGAGACCCAGTACTTC.